This entry is about one TCR beta chain. As yet, its antigen is unknown. A read error may be the cause here, since a much bigger clone is one base away. The sample's time point: sample taken at primary tumor resection. Donation came from some 73 patients with untreated early-stage non-small cell lung cancer. V lost 8 bases, J lost 6 bases, and 16 bases lay in between. CDR3 length: 13 amino acids. Germline CDR1 SGHVS, CDR2 FNYEAQ. This sample stems from a study of spatial heterogeneity in lung cancer. The study's findings and limits: The number of expanded tumor alpha and beta chains correlated with mutation number.

Each CDR3 protein is one row after TCRdb ran MiXCR on the 5' RACE reads. The table shows approximately 10,000 distinct CDR3 sequences, with about 5.7% occurring only once. This receptor was taken from a female donor with early-stage non-small cell lung cancer. The material sequenced was lung tumor tissue, taken at surgery. The chain links TRBV7-6 to TRBJ2-5; no firm D call. For the CDR3, the DNA is TGTGCCAGCTCCCCCCTGGGGTTGAAGACCCAGTACTTC. Translation: CASSPLGLKTQYF.